A single sample is the source of the 29 T cell receptor beta chains below, sequenced in a study of cytomegalovirus exposure and HLA in healthy donors. The study ran its PCR with 60 Vbeta and 13 Jbeta primers. Sequencing was performed with immunoSEQ multiplex PCR; in TCRdb, only in-frame clones are kept and a portion is missing. The repertoire holds 120,000 to 150,000 clones, with 82% as singletons. The sample was PBMCs. The receptors originated from a man aged 25 to 40 in good health and CMV-seropositive.

The chain is built from TRBV11-2 and TRBJ2-7; TRBD1 matches 9 bases. After removal of 5 bases from V and 0 bases from J, the junction contained 5 bases not matched to a gene. Looked up from germline, CDR1 is SGHAT and CDR2 is FQNNGV. The CDR3 spans 15 residues. The CDR3 DNA follows: TGTGCCAGCAGCATGGACAGGGGATTCTCCTACGAGCAGTACTTC. Amino acids: CASSMDRGFSYEQYF.

The chain employs TRBV5-4 and TRBJ2-1, with 9 bases aligning to TRBD2. The germline gives CDR1 SGHNT, CDR2 YYREEE (reference sequence). J gave up 7 bases and V 2 bases, and 10 bases lay outside the gene matches. The CDR3 is 16 amino acids. CDR3 DNA: TGTGCCAGCAGCTTAGATCCGCGGGAGGGGTGGAATGAGCAGTTCTTC. It encodes CASSLDPREGWNEQFF.

The chain uses TRBV19 and TRBJ2-3, with a weak D call TRBD2 (5 bases). Germline loops: CDR1 LNHDA, CDR2 SQIVND (reference sequence). V lost 1 base and J lost 2, with 10 bases in between. The CDR3 has 15 amino acids. CDR3 nucleotides: TGTGCCAGTAGTATAGCAGGCGGACTCACAGATACGCAGTATTTT. This sequence encodes CASSIAGGLTDTQYF.

This clone has just one count. V is TRBV6-6 and J is TRBJ1-1; the D gene is possibly TRBD1 (5 bases). With 7 bases removed from V and 5 bases from J, the gap between germline ends came to 11 bases. The CDR3 runs 12 residues. Germline values: CDR1 MNHNY, CDR2 SVGAGI (reference sequence). In nucleotides, the CDR3 is TGTGCCAGCACGACGGGGGTTACTGAAGCTTTCTTT. Translation gives CASTTGVTEAFF.

This chain connects TRBV25-1 to TRBJ2-3; TRBD1 matches at 7 bases. The V segment lost 3 bases and the J segment 8 bases; nucleotides outside the gene matches: 11. The CDR3 spans 15 residues. Germline CDR1 and CDR2: MGHDK and SYGVNS. The CDR3, as DNA: TGTGCCAGCAGTGAGAGGGGACAGTCTAAGGGTACGCAGTATTTT. This sequence encodes CASSERGQSKGTQYF. Complete variable domain (other parts from reference TRBV25-1 and TRBJ2-3): EADIYQTPRYLVIGTGKKITLECSQTMGHDKMYWYQQDPGMELHLIHYSYGVNSTEKGDLSSESTVSRIRTEHFPLTLESARPSHTSQYLCASSERGQSKGTQYFGPGTRLTVL.

The chain recombines TRBV9 with TRBJ2-7, with 7 bases matching TRBD1. In germline, CDR1 is SGDLS, CDR2 YYNGEE. V shed 0 bases and J 2 bases; nucleotides not matched to a gene: 2. The CDR3 contains 14 residues. CDR3 loop: CASSVGTGTYEQYF. The CDR3 bases are TGTGCCAGCAGCGTAGGGACAGGTACCTACGAGCAGTACTTC.

J is TRBJ2-1 and V is TRBV10-3; unclear D gene. V lost 0 bases to trimming and J lost 4 bases, with 4 bases between them. The CDR3 loop spans 13 amino acids. Germline V gene sequence: CDR1 ENHRY, CDR2 SYGVKD. The chain's CDR3 is CAISESSYNEQFF. As DNA, the CDR3 is TGTGCCATCAGTGAGTCGAGTTACAATGAGCAGTTCTTC.

This chain's CDR3 is CATSREGAAGELFF. The DNA of the CDR3 is TGTGCCACCAGCAGAGAGGGGGCGGCCGGGGAGCTGTTTTTT. The chain has TRBV15 and TRBJ2-2; tentatively, D is TRBD1 (6 bases). Looked up from germline, CDR1 is LNHNV and CDR2 is YYDKDF (reference sequence). This CDR3 comprises 14 residues. V lost 0 bases and J lost 6, with 8 bases in between.

The rearrangement uses TRBV9 and TRBJ2-2, with D hard to call. In germline, CDR1 is SGDLS, CDR2 YYNGEE. The CDR3 is 12 amino acids. Between the trimmed V and J ends, which lost 2 bases and 6 bases, there was a span of 5 bases. CDR3 loop: CASSVTPGELFF. Here the CDR3 DNA reads TGTGCCAGCAGCGTTACACCCGGGGAGCTGTTTTTT.

The chain uses TRBV6-4 and TRBJ2-1, with TRBD1 identical over 8 bases. Trimming took 9 bases from V and 3 from J; bases not matched to a gene: 22. There are 19 residues in the CDR3. In germline, CDR1 is MRHNA, CDR2 SNTAGT. CDR3 nucleotides: TGTGCCAGAAGTCCGGGACGAACAGGGGGAGTAATTATCTACAATGAGCAGTTCTTC. This encodes CARSPGRTGGVIIYNEQFF.

The CDR3 bases are TGTGCCTGGAGTGGGGCGAGCAATCAGCCCCAGCATTTT. Its translation is CAWSGASNQPQHF. J is TRBJ1-5 and V is TRBV30; D is unclear. The CDR3 covers 13 residues. Germline V gene lookup returns CDR1 GTSNPN and CDR2 SVGIG (reference sequence). Trimming removed 1 base from V and 1 base from J, with 5 bases in between.

V is TRBV6-1 and J is TRBJ1-1; TRBD1 is a possible D gene (5 bases). The V end lost 4 bases, the J end lost 1 base, and 10 bases lay between the germline ends. The germline gives CDR1 MNHNS, CDR2 SASEGT. The CDR3 has 14 residues. The CDR3 DNA reads as TGTGCCAGCAGTGTTGGGGCGGAGAACACTGAAGCTTTCTTT. Translation: CASSVGAENTEAFF.

The chain employs TRBV15 and TRBJ2-7; weak D call: TRBD1 (6 bases). V was trimmed by 0 bases and J by 4 bases, leaving 10 bases between them. The CDR3 is made up of 14 amino acids. CDR1 is LNHNV, CDR2 YYDKDF, per germline (reference sequence). CDR3 in DNA: TGTGCCACCAGCAGAGATCTGGGGGCTTACGAGCAGTACTTC. Its protein is CATSRDLGAYEQYF.

The V and J genes are TRBV6-5 and TRBJ1-5, with 7 bases identical to TRBD1. V trimming: 5 bases; J trimming: 5 bases; junction bases outside the gene matches: 9. From germline, CDR1 is MNHEY and CDR2 SVGAGI. CDR3 length: 15 amino acids. CDR3: CASSGNRDSYQPQHF. The CDR3 DNA reads TGTGCCAGCAGTGGAAACCGGGACAGCTATCAGCCCCAGCATTTT.

This clone was counted a single time. The gene calls are TRBV6-5 and TRBJ2-1; TRBD2 matches 7 bases. Germline CDR1 is MNHEY and CDR2 is SVGAGI. The CDR3 has 14 residues. With V trimmed by 2 bases and J by 7 bases, 5 bases remained unmatched. For the CDR3, the DNA is TGTGCCAGCAGTTACGTAGCGGGCATTAATGAGCAGTTCTTC. It encodes CASSYVAGINEQFF.

The rearrangement uses TRBV5-1 and TRBJ2-7; D remains ambiguous. The germline V and J ends were trimmed by 0 bases and 1 base, with 5 bases remaining between them. This CDR3 is 13 amino acids long. CDR1 and CDR2 from the germline V gene are SGHRS and YFSETQ. The CDR3 sequence: CASSLVQSYEQYF. The CDR3 DNA is TGCGCCAGCAGCTTGGTACAGTCCTACGAGCAGTACTTC.

The rearrangement joins TRBV28 to TRBJ2-7; D is possibly TRBD2 (5 bases). V gave up 1 base and J gave up 12 bases, with 16 bases separating them. The CDR3 has 13 residues. In germline, CDR1 is MDHEN, CDR2 SYDVKM. The CDR3 DNA is TGTGCCAGCAGTTTATATGAGGGCCAGGAACCGTACTTC. Translating gives CASSLYEGQEPYF.

CDR3 bases: TGTGCCAGCAGCTCTCGGAGCATGCAGGGGACTGAAGCTTTCTTT. Protein sequence: CASSSRSMQGTEAFF. This chain joins TRBV28 and TRBJ1-1, with a tentative D call TRBD1 (6 bases). This CDR3 is built from 15 residues. V was cut by 6 bases and J by 5 bases, with 19 bases left in between. The germline gives CDR1 MDHEN, CDR2 SYDVKM.

The V and J genes are TRBV28 and TRBJ2-1; D ambiguous. V lost 3 bases and J 7 bases, leaving 16 bases between the germline ends. The CDR3 length is 15 residues. Germline CDR1 MDHEN, CDR2 SYDVKM. The CDR3 DNA sequence: TGTGCCAGCAGTTTCGGTCGAGCGAAAGGAAATGAGCAGTTCTTC. It yields the protein CASSFGRAKGNEQFF.

V gene TRBV6-6 combines with J gene TRBJ1-1, with 7 bases matching TRBD1. The CDR3 loop spans 14 amino acids. V shed 2 bases and J 2 bases; nucleotides not matched to a gene: 2. CDR1 is MNHNY, CDR2 SVGAGI, per germline (reference sequence). CDR3 DNA sequence: TGTGCCAGCAGTTACACAGGGGTAAACACTGAAGCTTTCTTT. It is translated as CASSYTGVNTEAFF.

This clone has just a few counts. The chain is built from TRBV6-4 and TRBJ2-3; 11 bases fit TRBD2. V dropped 2 bases and J dropped 4; count of bases not matched to a gene: 5. The CDR3 totals 16 residues. In germline, CDR1 is MRHNA, CDR2 SNTAGT. CDR3: CASSDGTSGGADTQYF. CDR3 bases: TGTGCCAGCAGTGACGGGACTAGCGGAGGGGCAGATACGCAGTATTTT.

V usage is TRBV6-1 and J usage is TRBJ1-4; 7 bases line up with TRBD1. This CDR3 is 13 amino acids long. The germline CDR1 and CDR2 sequences are MNHNS and SASEGT. V lost 7 bases and J lost 7; bases outside the gene matches: 6. Written as DNA, the CDR3 is TGTGCCAGCACGGGACAGCTGTCTGAAAAACTGTTTTTT. Its protein product is CASTGQLSEKLFF.

The CDR3 DNA follows: TGTGCCAGCAGCAACGGGGAGCTGTTTTTT. Translating it yields CASSNGELFF. The chain links TRBV6-6 to TRBJ2-2, with D hard to call. V was cut by 6 bases and J by 7 bases, with 3 bases left in between. The CDR3 has 10 residues. Germline V gives CDR1 MNHNY, CDR2 SVGAGI (reference sequence).

The sample holds one count of this clone. The V gene is TRBV27, the J gene TRBJ1-6; no definite D call. The CDR3 is made up of 12 amino acids. CDR1 is MNHEY and CDR2 is SMNVEV in the germline V gene (reference sequence). Between the trimmed V and J ends, which lost 3 bases and 8 bases, there was a span of 5 bases. The CDR3 spells CASSFVDSPLHF. As DNA, the CDR3 is TGTGCCAGCAGTTTTGTAGATTCACCCCTCCACTTT.

The gene calls are TRBV6-5 and TRBJ2-3; 9 bases are shared with TRBD2. Trimming took 9 bases from V and 4 from J; bases not matched to a gene: 11. Germline CDR1 and CDR2: MNHEY and SVGAGI. CDR3 length: 15 amino acids. CDR3 coding DNA: TGTGCCAGTAACTCTCTTAGCGGGAGCCCAGATACGCAGTATTTT. Its protein is CASNSLSGSPDTQYF.

The rearrangement uses TRBV21-1 and TRBJ2-6; the listed D gene, TRBD1, was not tested against the DNA. TRBV21-1 is a recognized pseudogene. This CDR3 contains 15 residues. The CDR3: CARPEQGPGANGLTF. CDR3 bases: TGTGCCAGACCCGAGCAGGGGCCTGGGGCCAACGGCCTGACTTTC.

The chain uses TRBV18 and TRBJ2-5, with 12 bases identical to TRBD2. The J segment lost 6 bases and the V segment lost 6 bases, leaving 5 bases of the junction unmatched. The CDR3 consists of 14 residues. Looked up from germline, CDR1 is KGHSH and CDR2 is LQKENI. The CDR3 DNA follows: TGTGCCAGCTCGTGGACTAGCGGGACACAGACCCAGTACTTC. Translated, it gives CASSWTSGTQTQYF. Combining the CDR3 with reference TRBV18 and TRBJ2-5 gives the whole variable domain NAGVMQNPRHLVRRRGQEARLRCSPMKGHSHVYWYRQLPEEGLKFMVYLQKENIIDESGMPKERFSAEFPKEGPSILRIQQVVRGDSAAYFCASSWTSGTQTQYFGPGTRLLVL.

V is TRBV18 and J is TRBJ2-7; 9 nucleotides match TRBD1. The CDR3 has 16 residues. Germline loops: CDR1 KGHSH, CDR2 LQKENI. J lost 2 bases, V lost 0 bases, and 5 bases had no gene match. This CDR3 reads CASSPPSGQGTYEQYF. The CDR3 coding sequence is TGTGCCAGCTCACCACCTTCTGGACAGGGGACCTACGAGCAGTACTTC.

V and J are TRBV19 and TRBJ2-3; perhaps TRBD2 as D (5 bases). The CDR3 runs to 16 residues. V dropped 2 bases and J dropped 6 bases, with 18 bases sitting between them. Germline lookup yields CDR1 LNHDA and CDR2 SQIVND (reference sequence). In nucleotides, the CDR3 is TGTGCCAGTAGTATAAGTAGCGCTTCCATCAAGGATACGCAGTATTTT. Its translation: CASSISSASIKDTQYF.